The source of this T cell receptor (beta chain) is a study of response to subunit inactivated influenza vaccine. CDR3 length: 18 residues. CDR1 is SGHAT and CDR2 is FQDESV in the germline V gene (reference sequence). Between the trimmed V and J ends, which lost 5 bases and 3 bases, there was a span of 22 bases. TCRdb reprocessed the RT-PCR reads via MiXCR and lists one record per CDR3 protein. The sample carries fewer than 800,000 distinct CDR3 sequences, approximately 14% recorded once. This clonotype was obtained from a man aged 50 to 59 who received an inactivated influenza vaccine. Specimen: PBMCs from blood, collected roughly 13 days after vaccination. This rearrangement joins TRBV11-1 to TRBJ2-2; D is perhaps TRBD2 (5 bases). CDR3 residues: CASSPRAGLRGYTGELFF. Here the CDR3 DNA reads TGTGCCAGCAGCCCACGGGCTGGGCTCCGGGGTTACACCGGGGAGCTGTTTTTT.